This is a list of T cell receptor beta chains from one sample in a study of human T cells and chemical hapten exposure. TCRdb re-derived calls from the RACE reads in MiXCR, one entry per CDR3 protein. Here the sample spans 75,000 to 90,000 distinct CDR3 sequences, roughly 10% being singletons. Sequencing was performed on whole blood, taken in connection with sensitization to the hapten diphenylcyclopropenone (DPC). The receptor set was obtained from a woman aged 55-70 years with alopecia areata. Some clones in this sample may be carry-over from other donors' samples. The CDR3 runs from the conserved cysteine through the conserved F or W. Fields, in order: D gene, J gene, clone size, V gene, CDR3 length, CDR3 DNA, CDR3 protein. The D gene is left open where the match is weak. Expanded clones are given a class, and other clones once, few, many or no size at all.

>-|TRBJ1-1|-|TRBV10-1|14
TGCGCCAGCAGTGAGTCCAGGGGTGGCACTGAAGCTTTCTTT
CASSESRGGTEAFF
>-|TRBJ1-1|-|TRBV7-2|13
TGTGCCAGCAGCTCCCATGGGAACACTGAAGCTTTCTTT
CASSSHGNTEAFF
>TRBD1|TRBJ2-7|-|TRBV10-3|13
TGTGCCATCAGTCAAGGACAGGGCTACGAGCAGTACTTC
CAISQGQGYEQYF
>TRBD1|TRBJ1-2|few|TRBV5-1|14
TGCGCCAGCAGCCGGGACAGGGGAAACTATGGCTACACCTTC
CASSRDRGNYGYTF
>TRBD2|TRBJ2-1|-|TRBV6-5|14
TGTGCCAGCAGCCGGGAGGGGCTGCACAATGAGCAGTTCTTC
CASSREGLHNEQFF
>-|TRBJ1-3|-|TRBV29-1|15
TGCAGCGGCCGATTCGGCCCTACCTCTGGAAACACCATATATTTT
CSGRFGPTSGNTIYF
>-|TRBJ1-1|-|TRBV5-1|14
TGCGCCAGCAGCTTGGAACAGGGAGGGACTGAAGCTTTCTTT
CASSLEQGGTEAFF
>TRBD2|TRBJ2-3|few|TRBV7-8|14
TGTGCCAGCAGGCCAGCGGGGGGGCCAGATACGCAGTATTTT
CASRPAGGPDTQYF
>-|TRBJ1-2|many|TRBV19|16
TGTGCCAGTAGTCGCGGACAGCATAGTCGTAACTATGGCTACACCTTC
CASSRGQHSRNYGYTF
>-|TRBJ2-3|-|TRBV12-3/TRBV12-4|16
TGTGCCAGCAGTCCTCCTAGGGCCTGGCTCACAGATACGCAGTATTTT
CASSPPRAWLTDTQYF
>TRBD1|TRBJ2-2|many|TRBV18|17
TGTGCCAGCTCACACACCGGGACAGGGGTACGCACCGGGGAGCTGTTTTTT
CASSHTGTGVRTGELFF
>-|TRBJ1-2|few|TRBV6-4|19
TGTGCCAGCAGCGGCTTGATAAATGATAATCCCAGGCCAACCTATGGCTACACCTTC
CASSGLINDNPRPTYGYTF